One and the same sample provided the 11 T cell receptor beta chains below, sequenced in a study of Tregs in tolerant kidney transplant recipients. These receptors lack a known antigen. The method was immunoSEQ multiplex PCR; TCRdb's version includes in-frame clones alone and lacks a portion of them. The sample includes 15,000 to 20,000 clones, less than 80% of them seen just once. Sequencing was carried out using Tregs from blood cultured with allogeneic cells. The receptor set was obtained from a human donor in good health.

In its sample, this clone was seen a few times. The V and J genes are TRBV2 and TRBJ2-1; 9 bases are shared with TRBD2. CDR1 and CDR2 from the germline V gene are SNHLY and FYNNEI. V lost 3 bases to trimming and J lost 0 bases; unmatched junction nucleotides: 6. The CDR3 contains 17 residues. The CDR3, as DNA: TGTGCCAGCAGTGACGGACTAGCGTCGTACTCCTACAATGAGCAGTTCTTC. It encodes CASSDGLASYSYNEQFF.

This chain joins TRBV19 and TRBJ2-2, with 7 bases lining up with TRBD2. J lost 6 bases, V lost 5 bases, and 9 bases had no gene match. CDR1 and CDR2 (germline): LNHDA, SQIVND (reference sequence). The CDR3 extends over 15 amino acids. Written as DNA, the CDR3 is TGTGCCAGTAGTCCCTCAACGGGAGGTCCCGGGGAGCTGTTTTTT. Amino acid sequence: CASSPSTGGPGELFF.

The CDR3 sequence: CAWSRGRVSGTEAFF. The DNA for the CDR3 is TGTGCCTGGAGTAGAGGACGGGTCTCGGGCACTGAAGCTTTCTTT. The chain carries TRBV30 and TRBJ1-1; D remains unclear. Per germline, CDR1 GTSNPN and CDR2 SVGIG (reference sequence). The CDR3 spans 15 residues. The ends were cut back, 2 bases at V and 4 bases at J, with 17 bases in the middle.

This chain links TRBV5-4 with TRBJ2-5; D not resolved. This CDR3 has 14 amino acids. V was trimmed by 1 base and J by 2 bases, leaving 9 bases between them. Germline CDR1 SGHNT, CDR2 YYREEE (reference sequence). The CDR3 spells CASSLNNRQETQYF. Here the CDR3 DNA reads TGTGCCAGCAGCTTGAATAATAGACAAGAGACCCAGTACTTC.

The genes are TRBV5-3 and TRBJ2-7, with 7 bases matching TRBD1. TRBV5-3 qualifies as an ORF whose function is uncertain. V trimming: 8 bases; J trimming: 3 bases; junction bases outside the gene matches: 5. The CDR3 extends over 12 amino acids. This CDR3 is CASRDRDYEQYF. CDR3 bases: TGTGCCAGCAGGGACAGAGACTACGAGCAGTACTTC.

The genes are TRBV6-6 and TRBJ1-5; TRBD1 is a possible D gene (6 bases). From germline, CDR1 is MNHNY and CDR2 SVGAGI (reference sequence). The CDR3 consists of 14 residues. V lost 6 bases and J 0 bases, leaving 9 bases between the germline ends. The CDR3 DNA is TGTGCCAGCAGGAACAGGGCTAGCAATCAGCCCCAGCATTTT. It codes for CASRNRASNQPQHF.

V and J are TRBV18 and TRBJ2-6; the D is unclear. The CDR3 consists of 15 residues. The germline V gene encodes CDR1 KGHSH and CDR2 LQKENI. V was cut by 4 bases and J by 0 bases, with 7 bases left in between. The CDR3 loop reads CASSQGSSGANVLTF. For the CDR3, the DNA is TGTGCCAGCTCACAAGGATCCTCTGGGGCCAACGTCCTGACTTTC.

CDR3 loop: CASSQSAGTARTDTQYF. CDR3 in DNA: TGCGCCAGCAGCCAATCCGCTGGGACAGCCCGCACAGATACGCAGTATTTT. V and J are TRBV5-1 and TRBJ2-3; 7 positions agree with TRBD1. Germline-derived CDR1 and CDR2 are SGHRS and YFSETQ. With V trimmed by 4 bases and J by 1 base, 12 bases remained unmatched. The CDR3 loop spans 17 amino acids.

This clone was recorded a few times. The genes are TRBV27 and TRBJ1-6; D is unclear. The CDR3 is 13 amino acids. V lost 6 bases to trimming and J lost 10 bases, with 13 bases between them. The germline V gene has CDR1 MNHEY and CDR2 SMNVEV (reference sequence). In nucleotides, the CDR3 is TGTGCCAGCAGCCCGCTCCATTTCTCACCCCTCCACTTT. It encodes CASSPLHFSPLHF.

The CDR3 DNA is TGTGCCAGCAGTTACTCGGGCAGGGGGTATAATTCACCCCTCCACTTT. Its protein product is CASSYSGRGYNSPLHF. The chain employs TRBV6-5 and TRBJ1-6; TRBD1 matches at 7 bases. In germline, CDR1 is MNHEY, CDR2 SVGAGI. With 0 bases clipped from V and 4 bases from J, the junction kept 3 bases outside the gene matches. The CDR3 spans 16 residues.

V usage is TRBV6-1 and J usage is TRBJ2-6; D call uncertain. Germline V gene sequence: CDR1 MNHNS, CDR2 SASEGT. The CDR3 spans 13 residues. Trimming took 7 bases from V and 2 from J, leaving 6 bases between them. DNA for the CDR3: TGTGCCAGCAAACGGCCTGGGGCCAACGTCCTGACTTTC. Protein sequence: CASKRPGANVLTF.